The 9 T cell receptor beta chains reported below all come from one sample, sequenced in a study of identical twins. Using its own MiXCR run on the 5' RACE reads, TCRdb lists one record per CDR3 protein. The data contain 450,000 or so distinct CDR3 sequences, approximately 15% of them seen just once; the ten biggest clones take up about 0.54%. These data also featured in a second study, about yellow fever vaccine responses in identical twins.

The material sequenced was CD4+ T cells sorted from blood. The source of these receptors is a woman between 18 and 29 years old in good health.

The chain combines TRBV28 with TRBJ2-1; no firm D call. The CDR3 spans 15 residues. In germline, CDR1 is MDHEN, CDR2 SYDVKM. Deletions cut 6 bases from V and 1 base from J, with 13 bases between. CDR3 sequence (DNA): TGTGCCAGCAGCGCCCCTGGGCGGTCCTACAATGAGCAGTTCTTC. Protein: CASSAPGRSYNEQFF.

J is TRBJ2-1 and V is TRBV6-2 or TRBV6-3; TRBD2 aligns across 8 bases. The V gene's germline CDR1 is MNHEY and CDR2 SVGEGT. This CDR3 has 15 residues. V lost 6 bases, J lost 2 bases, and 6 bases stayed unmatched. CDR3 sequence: CASRTGLATYNEQFF. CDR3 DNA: TGTGCCAGCAGGACCGGACTAGCCACCTACAATGAGCAGTTCTTC.

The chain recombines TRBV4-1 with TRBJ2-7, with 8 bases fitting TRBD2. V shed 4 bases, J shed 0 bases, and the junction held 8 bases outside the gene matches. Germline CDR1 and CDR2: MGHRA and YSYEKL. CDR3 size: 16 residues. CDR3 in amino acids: CASSPQLAASSYEQYF. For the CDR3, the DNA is TGCGCCAGCAGCCCACAACTAGCGGCAAGCTCCTACGAGCAGTACTTC.

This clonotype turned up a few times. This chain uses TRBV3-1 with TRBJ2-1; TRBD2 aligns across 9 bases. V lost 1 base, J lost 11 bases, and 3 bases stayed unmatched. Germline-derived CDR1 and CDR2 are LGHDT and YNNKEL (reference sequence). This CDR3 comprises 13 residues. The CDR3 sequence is CASSQALAGQQFF. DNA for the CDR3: TGTGCCAGCAGCCAAGCCCTAGCGGGGCAGCAGTTCTTC.

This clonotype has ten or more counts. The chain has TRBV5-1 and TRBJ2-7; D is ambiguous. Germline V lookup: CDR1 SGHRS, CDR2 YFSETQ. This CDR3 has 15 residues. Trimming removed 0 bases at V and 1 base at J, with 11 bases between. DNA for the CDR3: TGCGCCAGCAGCTTGGTGGCAGGTCCTTCCTACGAGCAGTACTTC. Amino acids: CASSLVAGPSYEQYF.

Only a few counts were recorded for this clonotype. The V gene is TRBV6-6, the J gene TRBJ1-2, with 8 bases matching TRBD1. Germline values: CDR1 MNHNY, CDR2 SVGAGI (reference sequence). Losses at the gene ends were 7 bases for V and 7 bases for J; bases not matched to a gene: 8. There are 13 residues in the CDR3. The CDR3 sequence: CASNDRGGSGYTF. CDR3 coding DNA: TGTGCCAGCAATGACAGGGGAGGAAGTGGCTACACCTTC.

CDR3 DNA sequence: TGTGCCAGCAGCTTCCCCCAACCGGCTGGGGCCAACGTCCTGACTTTC. It codes for CASSFPQPAGANVLTF. The chain recombines TRBV5-4 with TRBJ2-6; no firm D call. The V gene lost 2 bases and the J gene lost 2 bases, with 11 bases spanning the gap. Per germline, CDR1 SGHNT and CDR2 YYREEE (reference sequence). This CDR3 spans 16 amino acids.

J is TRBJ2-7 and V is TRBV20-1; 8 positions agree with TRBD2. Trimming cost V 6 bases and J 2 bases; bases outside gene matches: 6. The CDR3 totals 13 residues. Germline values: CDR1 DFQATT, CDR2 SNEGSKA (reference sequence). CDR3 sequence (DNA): TGCAGTGCATGGACTAGCACGACCTACGAGCAGTACTTC. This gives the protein CSAWTSTTYEQYF.

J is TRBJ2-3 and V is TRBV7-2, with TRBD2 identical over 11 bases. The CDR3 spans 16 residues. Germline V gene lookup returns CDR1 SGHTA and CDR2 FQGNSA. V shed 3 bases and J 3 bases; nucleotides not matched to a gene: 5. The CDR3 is CASSLVIAGGTDTQYF. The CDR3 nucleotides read TGTGCCAGCAGCTTGGTGATAGCGGGAGGGACAGATACGCAGTATTTT.